These 10 T cell receptor beta chains were sequenced from one sample in a study of T cells after yellow fever vaccination. TCRdb passed the 5' RACE reads through MiXCR, listing each CDR3 protein once. The sample includes under 300,000 distinct CDR3 sequences, approximately 6.8% of them seen just once. The sample consisted of CD4+ T cells sorted from PBMCs, taken on the day of the yellow fever booster vaccination. The receptors derive from a man aged 25-45 years who received the YFV17D yellow fever vaccine.

This clonotype was counted only a few times. The chain is built from TRBV12-3 or TRBV12-4 and TRBJ2-1; 9 bases are a match to TRBD1. Trimming removed 2 bases from V and 4 bases from J; junction bases left unmatched: 3. This CDR3 is 15 amino acids long. CDR3 nucleotide sequence: TGTGCCAGCAGTTTAATGGGACAGGGATACAATGAGCAGTTCTTC. It is translated as CASSLMGQGYNEQFF.

This clonotype was seen repeatedly, ten times or more. V is TRBV12-3 or TRBV12-4 and J is TRBJ2-5, with 8 bases fitting TRBD1. The CDR3 is 14 amino acids. V gave up 6 bases and J gave up 4 bases; unmatched junction bases: 7. The CDR3 nucleotides read TGTGCCAGCAGACCTCAGGGGGCCTTAGAGACCCAGTACTTC. Translated: CASRPQGALETQYF.

A few counts support this clonotype. One end of the junction varies from germline; a read error may be responsible. The genes are TRBV29-1 and TRBJ2-1; D is perhaps TRBD2 (5 bases). This CDR3 contains 13 residues. The germline V gene encodes CDR1 SQVTM and CDR2 ANQGSEA. CDR3 loop: CSARASSNNEQFF. The CDR3 region has the DNA TGCAGCGCCCGGGCTAGCTCCAACAATGAGCAGTTCTTC.

Ten or more counts support this clonotype. In DNA form, the CDR3 reads TGTGCCAGCAGCCAAGCTTTCTCAACCACAGATACGCAGTATTTT. Protein: CASSQAFSTTDTQYF. The chain recombines TRBV3-1 with TRBJ2-3; D gene ambiguous. CDR1 and CDR2 from the germline V gene are LGHDT and YNNKEL (reference sequence). The V gene lost 1 base and the J gene lost 2 bases, with 10 bases spanning the gap. This CDR3 has 15 amino acids.

This clonotype was seen a single time. The rearrangement joins TRBV7-2 to TRBJ2-1; D unresolved. This CDR3 is built from 14 residues. The V and J ends lost 5 bases and 2 bases respectively, with 10 bases between them. Germline CDR1 and CDR2: SGHTA and FQGNSA. The CDR3 reads CASSPARTYNEQFF. Here the CDR3 DNA reads TGTGCCAGCAGCCCAGCGAGGACCTACAATGAGCAGTTCTTC. Combining the CDR3 with reference TRBV7-2 and TRBJ2-1 gives the whole variable domain GAGVSQSPSNKVTEKGKDVELRCDPISGHTALYWYRQSLGQGLEFLIYFQGNSAPDKSGLPSDRFSAERTGGSVSTLTIQRTQQEDSAVYLCASSPARTYNEQFFGPGTRLTVL.

This clonotype was seen ten or more times. The V and J genes are TRBV6-2 or TRBV6-3 and TRBJ2-7, with D hard to call. The V gene's germline CDR1 is MNHEY and CDR2 SVGEGT. Trimming left V 7 bases short and J 4 bases short, with 17 bases between. The length of the CDR3 is 14 residues. DNA for the CDR3: TGTGCCAGCAAACATCTCGACGGCACTTACGAGCAGTACTTC. It is translated as CASKHLDGTYEQYF.

There are many counts of this clonotype. J is TRBJ2-5 and V is TRBV12-3 or TRBV12-4, with 10 positions matching TRBD2. V dropped 9 bases and J dropped 6; count of bases not matched to a gene: 10. This CDR3 is 14 amino acids long. The CDR3 protein is CASGLAGAAKTQYF. The CDR3 DNA follows: TGTGCCAGTGGGCTAGCGGGAGCTGCGAAGACCCAGTACTTC.

A word on this clonotype: A read error may be the cause here, since a much bigger clone is one base away. The V call is TRBV12-3 or TRBV12-4, the J call TRBJ2-4; D is uncertain. Trimming cost V 4 bases and J 9 bases, with 19 bases left between them. The CDR3 spans 15 residues. The CDR3 here is CASSSGQPPRSIQYF. In nucleotides, the CDR3 is TGTGCCAGCAGTTCAGGTCAACCTCCGAGGAGCATTCAGTACTTC.

The chain is built from TRBV20-1 and TRBJ2-3; D is possibly TRBD2 (5 bases). Trimming removed 4 bases from V and 4 bases from J, with 15 bases in between. Germline CDR1 and CDR2: DFQATT and SNEGSKA (reference sequence). CDR3 length: 14 amino acids. In DNA, the CDR3 is TGCAGTGCTAATTACCGGGGTTTCCCAGATACGCAGTATTTT. As protein: CSANYRGFPDTQYF.

In this sample, this clonotype turned up a few times. The rearrangement joins TRBV21-1 to TRBJ2-4. TRBV21-1 is shown as a pseudogene. The CDR3 consists of 17 residues. CDR3 bases: TGTGCCAGCAGCAAAAGGGTAACGGCGGAACCCAAAAACATTCAGTACTTC. It encodes CASSKRVTAEPKNIQYF.